This TCR beta chain was identified in a study of cytomegalovirus exposure and HLA in healthy donors. This clone has a single count. PCR amplification relied on 60 Vbeta primers (plus 13 Jbeta primers). TCRdb's table, derived via immunoSEQ multiplex PCR, lists solely in-frame clones and lacks some. The sample lists about 70,000 clones; around 74% were seen once. CDR1 is MGHRA, CDR2 YSYEKL, per germline. There are 13 residues in the CDR3. V was shortened by 1 base and J by 7 bases, with 11 bases between the two germline ends. V gene TRBV4-1 combines with J gene TRBJ2-7; possibly TRBD2 for D (6 bases). This receptor was identified in a human donor in good health. Sample: PBMCs. Here the CDR3 reads CASSQGLAREQYF. The CDR3 DNA sequence: TGCGCCAGCAGCCAAGGTCTAGCGAGGGAGCAGTACTTC.